Listed here are 10 T cell receptor beta chains from one sample, sequenced in a study of blood T cell repertoires in COVID-19. The assay was immunoSEQ multiplex PCR, and TCRdb's table has in-frame clones only and misses some. Among some 350,000 clones listed, around four fifths were seen once. Sequenced: peripheral blood. These receptors were collected from a man aged 25-45 years with active or convalescent COVID-19.

This rearrangement joins TRBV28 to TRBJ2-1, with 9 positions matching TRBD2. The ends lost 5 bases at V and 1 base at J; junction bases unmatched: 6. The CDR3 covers 16 residues. CDR1 MDHEN and CDR2 SYDVKM come from the germline V gene. The CDR3 region has the DNA TGTGCCAGCAGTCCCGCGGGGGGGGCTTCCTACAATGAGCAGTTCTTC. Amino acids: CASSPAGGASYNEQFF.

This clone showed up just once. The V gene is TRBV30, the J gene TRBJ2-5; a possible D gene is TRBD2 (6 bases). The germline V gene has CDR1 GTSNPN and CDR2 SVGIG (reference sequence). V shed 0 bases and J shed 4 bases, with 15 bases lying between them. The CDR3 has 15 residues. Written as DNA, the CDR3 is TGTGCCTGGAGTGTGGATTCTCTGGGGGGAGAGACCCAGTACTTC. It yields the protein CAWSVDSLGGETQYF.

The J gene is TRBJ2-5, the V gene TRBV5-1, with 7 bases that match TRBD2. The J segment lost 1 base and the V segment lost 0 bases, leaving 3 bases of the junction unmatched. CDR1 and CDR2 (germline): SGHRS, YFSETQ. The CDR3 is made up of 15 amino acids. The CDR3 DNA reads TGCGCCAGCAGCTTGGGGACTAGATTCCAAGAGACCCAGTACTTC. Its protein product is CASSLGTRFQETQYF. Full variable domain (rest looked up from reference TRBV5-1 and TRBJ2-5): KAGVTQTPRYLIKTRGQQVTLSCSPISGHRSVSWYQQTPGQGLQFLFEYFSETQRNKGNFPGRFSGRQFSNSRSEMNVSTLELGDSALYLCASSLGTRFQETQYFGPGTRLLVL.

V and J are TRBV4-1 and TRBJ2-3; 11 nucleotides match TRBD1. V shed 2 bases, J shed 4 bases, and the junction held 5 bases outside the gene matches. The CDR3 extends over 16 amino acids. In germline, CDR1 is MGHRA, CDR2 YSYEKL. Written as DNA, the CDR3 is TGCGCCAGCAGCCAACAGGGGACAGGGGGATCAGATACGCAGTATTTT. This gives the protein CASSQQGTGGSDTQYF.

CDR3 residues: CASSPQGIGELFF. CDR3 coding DNA: TGTGCCAGCAGCCCGCAGGGAATCGGGGAGCTGTTTTTT. The V and J genes are TRBV7-2 and TRBJ2-2, with a weak D call TRBD1 (5 bases). CDR1 is SGHTA and CDR2 is FQGNSA in the germline V gene. This CDR3 contains 13 residues. V lost 5 bases and J 7 bases, leaving 11 bases between the germline ends.

CDR3 sequence: CASSPRTSGSGEQYF. CDR3 in DNA: TGTGCCAGCTCACCAAGGACTAGCGGGAGCGGGGAGCAGTACTTC. The chain carries TRBV18 and TRBJ2-7; 13 nucleotides line up with TRBD2. The CDR3 runs 15 residues. Trimming took 2 bases from V and 7 from J; bases not matched to a gene: 5. Germline V lookup: CDR1 KGHSH, CDR2 LQKENI. Complete variable domain (other parts from reference TRBV18 and TRBJ2-7): NAGVMQNPRHLVRRRGQEARLRCSPMKGHSHVYWYRQLPEEGLKFMVYLQKENIIDESGMPKERFSAEFPKEGPSILRIQQVVRGDSAAYFCASSPRTSGSGEQYFGPGTRLTVT.

The chain couples TRBV27 to TRBJ2-7; D gene unclear. The V and J ends lost 6 bases and 4 bases respectively, with 19 bases between them. The CDR3 loop spans 15 amino acids. CDR1 is MNHEY and CDR2 is SMNVEV in the germline V gene (reference sequence). CDR3 in amino acids: CASSRSPASQYEQYF. DNA for the CDR3: TGTGCCAGCAGCCGAAGCCCAGCCTCACAGTACGAGCAGTACTTC.

The sample holds one count of this clone. The chain couples TRBV7-2 to TRBJ2-1, with a tentative D call TRBD2 (6 bases). V shed 5 bases and J shed 9 bases, with 11 bases lying between them. Germline loops: CDR1 SGHTA, CDR2 FQGNSA. The CDR3 runs to 12 residues. The CDR3 coding sequence is TGTGCCAGCAGCCATCTGGAGGGTGAGCAGTTCTTC. Amino acids: CASSHLEGEQFF.

The rearrangement joins TRBV28 to TRBJ1-1, with D uncertain. Germline V gene lookup returns CDR1 MDHEN and CDR2 SYDVKM. Trimming stripped 3 bases from V and 1 base from J, with 21 bases between. The length of the CDR3 is 18 residues. The CDR3 nucleotides are TGTGCCAGCAGTTTGACCTCATACTCAGCGGGTAGGAACACTGAAGCTTTCTTT. Translated, it gives CASSLTSYSAGRNTEAFF.

The rearrangement uses TRBV25-1 and TRBJ2-7; the D gene is possibly TRBD2 (6 bases). The CDR3 covers 14 residues. The V end lost 6 bases, the J end lost 6 bases, and 18 bases lay between the germline ends. From germline, CDR1 is MGHDK and CDR2 SYGVNS. CDR3 nucleotides: TGTGCCAGCAGCGAACTAGTTGGGAGGAGCGAGCAGTACTTC. It translates to CASSELVGRSEQYF.